This is a list of T cell receptor beta chains from one sample in a study of blood T cell repertoires in COVID-19. Generated by immunoSEQ multiplex PCR, the TCRdb table keeps only in-frame clones and is missing some. The sample includes fewer than 200,000 clones, approximately 84% of them seen just once. The source material was peripheral blood. The receptors were sampled from a man aged 40-50 years who had recovered from COVID-19. Each CDR3 is given with its conserved first and last residue. The order of the fields is clone size, D gene, V gene, J gene, CDR3 DNA, CDR3 protein. D genes are given only for firm matches. A clone size is listed for some rows: how often the clone was seen (once, few, many), or a class if it is expanded.

clone size: -
D gene: -
V gene: TRBV2
J gene: TRBJ2-7
CDR3 DNA: TGTGCCAGCAGGGAGAACTTAGGTTGGAACTACGAGCAGTACTTC
CDR3 protein: CASRENLGWNYEQYF

clone size: -
D gene: -
V gene: TRBV9
J gene: TRBJ2-2
CDR3 DNA: TGTGCCAGCGGAAGTAGAGGGAACACCGGGGAGCTGTTTTTT
CDR3 protein: CASGSRGNTGELFF

clone size: few
D gene: TRBD1
V gene: TRBV10-3
J gene: TRBJ1-1
CDR3 DNA: TGTGCCATCAGCGGGACAGGGACTGAAGCTTTCTTT
CDR3 protein: CAISGTGTEAFF

clone size: few
D gene: TRBD1
V gene: TRBV19
J gene: TRBJ1-5
CDR3 DNA: TGTGCCAGTAGTGTCCCGGGACAGGGGACCCCGATCCAGCATTTT
CDR3 protein: CASSVPGQGTPIQHF

clone size: -
D gene: TRBD1
V gene: TRBV4-2
J gene: TRBJ1-4
CDR3 DNA: TGTGCCAGCAGCCAAGAATTGGGGACAGCCTCTGCAACTAATGAAAAACTGTTTTTT
CDR3 protein: CASSQELGTASATNEKLFF

clone size: -
D gene: TRBD2
V gene: TRBV28
J gene: TRBJ2-7
CDR3 DNA: TGTGCCAGCAGTCTGGGCGGCGGGGGCGAGCAGTACTTC
CDR3 protein: CASSLGGGGEQYF

clone size: -
D gene: -
V gene: TRBV7-9
J gene: TRBJ1-3
CDR3 DNA: TGTGCCAGCAGCTTAGATCCAACAGGGAAAGTCGGAAACACCATATATTTT
CDR3 protein: CASSLDPTGKVGNTIYF

clone size: -
D gene: TRBD2
V gene: TRBV2
J gene: TRBJ2-7
CDR3 DNA: TGTGCCAGCAGAGGTAGGGTAGCGGGAAGGGTGCAGTACTTC
CDR3 protein: CASRGRVAGRVQYF

clone size: -
D gene: -
V gene: TRBV5-8
J gene: TRBJ1-2
CDR3 DNA: TGTGCCAGCAGCTTGCTGGCAGGGGGCTACACCTTC
CDR3 protein: CASSLLAGGYTF

clone size: once
D gene: -
V gene: TRBV27
J gene: TRBJ2-7
CDR3 DNA: TGTGCCAGCAGTCCCACTCCATCTAGCGCAGCTGGGGAGCAGTACTTC
CDR3 protein: CASSPTPSSAAGEQYF

clone size: -
D gene: -
V gene: TRBV7-9
J gene: TRBJ1-2
CDR3 DNA: TGTGCCAGCACAAGGGGCTTCTATGGCTACACCTTC
CDR3 protein: CASTRGFYGYTF

clone size: -
D gene: TRBD2
V gene: TRBV29-1
J gene: TRBJ2-1
CDR3 DNA: TGCAGCGTTGAGGGACTAGCGGGAGCAAGGTCCTACAATGAGCAGTTCTTC
CDR3 protein: CSVEGLAGARSYNEQFF

clone size: -
D gene: -
V gene: TRBV29-1
J gene: TRBJ2-5
CDR3 DNA: TGCAGCTTCACAGGTTTGGGGGAGACCCAGTACTTC
CDR3 protein: CSFTGLGETQYF

clone size: -
D gene: -
V gene: TRBV30
J gene: TRBJ2-6
CDR3 DNA: TGTGCCCGGGGACCCCCCCAGGGGGGGGCCAACGTCCTGACTTTC
CDR3 protein: CARGPPQGGANVLTF

clone size: -
D gene: TRBD1
V gene: TRBV2
J gene: TRBJ1-1
CDR3 DNA: TGTGCCAGCAGTGTACAGGGGTGGGAAGCTTTCTTT
CDR3 protein: CASSVQGWEAFF

clone size: -
D gene: TRBD2
V gene: TRBV2
J gene: TRBJ2-5
CDR3 DNA: TGTGCCAGCAGTGCGGCGGGGGGACTAGCGGGCATTCAAGAGACCCAGTACTTC
CDR3 protein: CASSAAGGLAGIQETQYF

clone size: -
D gene: -
V gene: TRBV13
J gene: TRBJ1-2
CDR3 DNA: TGTGCCAGCAGCTTAGAGCCAAATTATGGCTACACCTTC
CDR3 protein: CASSLEPNYGYTF

clone size: -
D gene: -
V gene: TRBV9
J gene: TRBJ2-2
CDR3 DNA: TGTGCCAGCAGCGTAGCGTCCAGGGTTGAGACCGGGGAGCTGTTTTTT
CDR3 protein: CASSVASRVETGELFF

clone size: -
D gene: -
V gene: TRBV28
J gene: TRBJ2-7
CDR3 DNA: TGTGCCAGCAGTTTAGGATTTTGGCAGGGGACGTACGAGCAGTACTTC
CDR3 protein: CASSLGFWQGTYEQYF

clone size: few
D gene: TRBD1
V gene: TRBV24-1
J gene: TRBJ2-5
CDR3 DNA: TGTGCCACCAGTGAATCCGGGACAGGGGAGACCCAGTACTTC
CDR3 protein: CATSESGTGETQYF

clone size: -
D gene: TRBD2
V gene: TRBV30
J gene: TRBJ2-5
CDR3 DNA: TGTGCCTGGAGACTAGCGGGGGGGAAAGAGACCCAGTACTTC
CDR3 protein: CAWRLAGGKETQYF

clone size: -
D gene: -
V gene: TRBV15
J gene: TRBJ2-2
CDR3 DNA: TGTGCCACCAGCAGAGATACAGGGTGGAACACCGGGGAGCTGTTTTTT
CDR3 protein: CATSRDTGWNTGELFF

clone size: -
D gene: -
V gene: TRBV6-1
J gene: TRBJ1-1
CDR3 DNA: TGTGCCAGCAGTGAATGGGCAGGGGACACTGAAGCTTTCTTT
CDR3 protein: CASSEWAGDTEAFF

clone size: -
D gene: -
V gene: TRBV30
J gene: TRBJ2-7
CDR3 DNA: TGTGCCTGGAGTGTACAGGGACCCGAGCAGTACTTC
CDR3 protein: CAWSVQGPEQYF

clone size: -
D gene: -
V gene: TRBV13
J gene: TRBJ2-1
CDR3 DNA: TGTGCCAGCAGCCTCCCGTGGGTAGAGGAATTTGGGGAGCAGTTCTTC
CDR3 protein: CASSLPWVEEFGEQFF

clone size: -
D gene: -
V gene: TRBV30
J gene: TRBJ2-6
CDR3 DNA: TGTGCCTGGAGTGCCGGGTTAGTTGGATCTGGGGCCAACGTCCTGACTTTC
CDR3 protein: CAWSAGLVGSGANVLTF

clone size: -
D gene: TRBD1
V gene: TRBV18
J gene: TRBJ2-7
CDR3 DNA: TGTGCCAGCTCCCTAGACAGGGCCTACGAGCAGTACTTC
CDR3 protein: CASSLDRAYEQYF

clone size: -
D gene: -
V gene: TRBV11-2
J gene: TRBJ2-7
CDR3 DNA: TGTGCCAGCAGCTTACTGGCTTATGAGGACGAGCAGTACTTC
CDR3 protein: CASSLLAYEDEQYF

clone size: -
D gene: -
V gene: TRBV6-2/TRBV6-3
J gene: TRBJ2-1
CDR3 DNA: TGTGCCAGCAGTTACCGGCGCGGTTCCTACAATGAGCAGTTCTTC
CDR3 protein: CASSYRRGSYNEQFF

clone size: -
D gene: TRBD2
V gene: TRBV5-1
J gene: TRBJ2-1
CDR3 DNA: TGCGCCAGCAGCTTACTAGCGGGTTCCTACAATGAGCAGTTCTTC
CDR3 protein: CASSLLAGSYNEQFF

clone size: -
D gene: -
V gene: TRBV3-1/TRBV3-2
J gene: TRBJ2-5
CDR3 DNA: TGTGCCAGCAGCCAAGATCCGGGGTGGGGAGAGACCCAGTACTTC
CDR3 protein: CASSQDPGWGETQYF

clone size: -
D gene: TRBD1
V gene: TRBV4-3
J gene: TRBJ1-1
CDR3 DNA: TGCGCCAGCAGCCGGGCGGGACAGATGAACACTGAAGCTTTCTTT
CDR3 protein: CASSRAGQMNTEAFF

clone size: many
D gene: TRBD1
V gene: TRBV10-3
J gene: TRBJ1-5
CDR3 DNA: TGTGCCACGGACCCGGGACAGGGCATCAATCAGCCCCAGCATTTT
CDR3 protein: CATDPGQGINQPQHF

clone size: -
D gene: TRBD1
V gene: TRBV9
J gene: TRBJ1-2
CDR3 DNA: TGTGCCAGCAGCGTACAGGGGGGATATGGCTACACCTTC
CDR3 protein: CASSVQGGYGYTF

clone size: -
D gene: -
V gene: TRBV5-4
J gene: TRBJ2-5
CDR3 DNA: TGTGCCAGCAGCTGGGGCATACAAGAGACCCAGTACTTC
CDR3 protein: CASSWGIQETQYF